Following are 10 T cell receptor beta chains from one sample sequenced in a study of T cell repertoires in cytomegalovirus infection. MiXCR was run by TCRdb on the reads, yielding one entry per CDR3 protein. The table lists over 450,000 distinct CDR3 sequences, approximately 10% of them singletons. Material: PBMCs. Source of these receptors: a human donor in good health (CMV status not recorded). Some clones in this sample may be carry-over from other donors' samples.

This clonotype has ten or more counts. V and J are TRBV9 and TRBJ2-7, with D possibly being TRBD2 (6 bases). The CDR3 totals 14 residues. Germline lookup yields CDR1 SGDLS and CDR2 YYNGEE. V lost 4 bases and J lost 0, with 11 bases in between. The CDR3 loop reads CASSPWTTSYEQYF. CDR3 coding DNA: TGTGCCAGCAGCCCTTGGACTACCTCCTACGAGCAGTACTTC.

The chain is built from TRBV30 and TRBJ2-7; D is undetermined. From germline, CDR1 is GTSNPN and CDR2 SVGIG (reference sequence). V was pared by 2 bases and J by 6 bases, with 8 bases between. This CDR3 contains 11 residues. This CDR3 reads CAWSRVGEQYF. CDR3 in DNA: TGTGCCTGGAGTAGGGTCGGCGAGCAGTACTTC.

This clonotype was counted a few times. The chain carries TRBV19 and TRBJ2-1, with TRBD1 as a possible D gene (5 bases). From germline, CDR1 is LNHDA and CDR2 SQIVND (reference sequence). V dropped 3 bases and J dropped 0 bases, with 12 bases sitting between them. The CDR3 runs 16 residues. Here the CDR3 DNA reads TGTGCCAGTAGTATTACAGGAGACCCCTCCTACAATGAGCAGTTCTTC. Translated, it gives CASSITGDPSYNEQFF.

This clonotype appeared many times. This chain joins TRBV7-9 and TRBJ1-6, with TRBD1 matching over 7 bases. Germline CDR1 SEHNR, CDR2 FQNEAQ (reference sequence). This CDR3 spans 17 amino acids. The junction had 13 bases not matched to a gene; V was cut back by 3 bases and J by 8 bases. CDR3 DNA: TGTGCCAGCAGCTTCCACACCTTACAGGGGAGGCATTCACCCCTCCACTTT. Translated: CASSFHTLQGRHSPLHF.

This clonotype was counted many times. This chain links TRBV7-8 with TRBJ2-5; D perhaps matches TRBD1 (6 bases). Between the trimmed V and J ends, which lost 1 base and 4 bases, there was a span of 16 bases. CDR1 SGHVS and CDR2 FQNEAQ come from the germline V gene. This CDR3 spans 16 amino acids. The CDR3 region has the DNA TGTGCCAGCAGCTTAGGTTGGCCAGGGGTTAGAGAGACCCAGTACTTC. Protein: CASSLGWPGVRETQYF.

This clonotype was picked up a small number of times. The chain carries TRBV10-3 and TRBJ1-5; a weak D match, TRBD1 (5 bases). Trimming cost V 0 bases and J 4 bases, with 10 bases left between them. This CDR3 spans 15 amino acids. Germline CDR1 and CDR2: ENHRY and SYGVKD. The CDR3 bases are TGTGCCATCAGTGAGTCACAGGTTAGAAATCAGCCCCAGCATTTT. Protein sequence: CAISESQVRNQPQHF.

The J gene is TRBJ1-1, the V gene TRBV6-5, with TRBD1 identical over 8 bases. Looked up from germline, CDR1 is MNHEY and CDR2 is SVGAGI. Trimming cost V 8 bases and J 1 base; bases outside gene matches: 12. The length of the CDR3 is 16 residues. This CDR3 is CASGTGTGPRNTEAFF. CDR3 nucleotides: TGTGCCAGCGGCACCGGGACAGGCCCTCGGAACACTGAAGCTTTCTTT.

This clonotype was seen ten or more times. CDR3 bases: TGCAGTGCTAGAACCAGCGGCTACACCTTC. It codes for CSARTSGYTF. This sequence joins TRBV20-1 and TRBJ1-2, with D uncertain. The CDR3 is 10 amino acids. Trimming took 2 bases from V and 8 from J, leaving 6 bases between them. CDR1 and CDR2 from the germline V gene are DFQATT and SNEGSKA (reference sequence).

This clonotype was seen many times. This chain uses TRBV19 with TRBJ2-1, with D possibly being TRBD2 (6 bases). The CDR3 runs to 15 residues. With 6 bases removed from V and 6 bases from J, the gap between germline ends came to 18 bases. Looked up from germline, CDR1 is LNHDA and CDR2 is SQIVND (reference sequence). In nucleotides, the CDR3 is TGTGCCAGTAGAGAAATAGCGGCTAACGTCAATGAGCAGTTCTTC. Translation gives CASREIAANVNEQFF.

This clonotype was found many times. The chain recombines TRBV6-5 with TRBJ2-5; tentatively, D is TRBD1 (5 bases). Germline V gives CDR1 MNHEY, CDR2 SVGAGI. The CDR3 loop spans 17 amino acids. V dropped 2 bases and J dropped 0 bases, with 16 bases sitting between them. This chain's CDR3 is CASSYTRYRFYQETQYF. The CDR3 DNA is TGTGCCAGCAGTTACACCCGATACAGGTTCTACCAAGAGACCCAGTACTTC.